Following are 8 T cell receptor beta chains from one sample sequenced in a study of breast tumors, draining lymph nodes, adjacent tissues. Samples came from axillary lymph nodes draining the breast cancer. TCRdb called the multiplex PCR reads again in MiXCR, with one record for every CDR3 protein. Of fewer than 150,000 distinct CDR3 sequences in the sample, about 20% are singletons; the top ten hold about 2.2%. The specimen sequenced was axillary lymph node tissue. The receptors were sampled from a female donor with breast cancer. Some clones in this sample may be carry-over from other donors' samples.

This clonotype has a handful of counts. The CDR3 region has the DNA TGTGCCAGCAGCTTAAATGCAGGTACGCAGTATTTT. It codes for CASSLNAGTQYF. The chain links TRBV7-3 to TRBJ2-3, with unresolved D. Looked up from germline, CDR1 is SGHTA and CDR2 is FQGTGA. Trimming pared 1 base from V and 8 bases from J, leaving 7 bases between. This CDR3 comprises 12 residues.

Many counts were recorded for this clonotype. The chain recombines TRBV9 with TRBJ2-3; a possible D gene is TRBD2 (6 bases). The CDR3 extends over 15 amino acids. V dropped 2 bases and J dropped 0 bases, with 10 bases sitting between them. Germline-derived CDR1 and CDR2 are SGDLS and YYNGEE. The CDR3 region is CASSVGRGSTDTQYF. The CDR3 nucleotides read TGTGCCAGCAGCGTGGGGCGGGGTAGCACAGATACGCAGTATTTT.

This clonotype was seen at least ten times. The V call is TRBV5-1, the J call TRBJ2-7, with TRBD1 matching 10 bases. CDR1 is SGHRS, CDR2 YFSETQ, per germline. With 5 bases clipped from V and 4 bases from J, the junction kept 6 bases outside the gene matches. The CDR3 length is 14 residues. CDR3 DNA sequence: TGCGCCAGCAGACCCCGACAGGGGGCTTACGAGCAGTACTTC. The encoded protein is CASRPRQGAYEQYF. The variable domain in full, with the rest retrieved from reference TRBV5-1 and TRBJ2-7, is KAGVTQTPRYLIKTRGQQVTLSCSPISGHRSVSWYQQTPGQGLQFLFEYFSETQRNKGNFPGRFSGRQFSNSRSEMNVSTLELGDSALYLCASRPRQGAYEQYFGPGTRLTVT.

The sample holds many counts of this clonotype. The chain is built from TRBV20-1 and TRBJ2-7; D assignment may be TRBD1 or TRBD2 (6 bases each). Trimming left V 5 bases short and J 4 bases short, with 18 bases between. The CDR3 runs 14 residues. Germline assignment: CDR1 DFQATT and CDR2 SNEGSKA (reference sequence). Here the CDR3 reads CSAAPEGGRYEQYF. The DNA of the CDR3 is TGCAGTGCTGCGCCCGAAGGGGGGCGGTACGAGCAGTACTTC.

For this clonotype: A much larger clonotype is one base distant, so this may be a read error. The V and J genes are TRBV12-5 and TRBJ2-2; 13 bases are a match to TRBD2. This CDR3 has 15 residues. CDR1 and CDR2 from the germline V gene are LGHNT and FRNRAP. DNA for the CDR3: TGTGCTAGTGGGACTAGCGGGAGGAACGCCGGGGAGCTGTTTTTT. Protein sequence: CASGTSGRNAGELFF.

J is TRBJ1-4 and V is TRBV19; TRBD1 might be the D (5 bases). V was cut by 9 bases and J by 4 bases, with 18 bases left in between. The length of the CDR3 is 15 residues. Germline CDR1 reads LNHDA; CDR2 reads SQIVND (reference sequence). Written as DNA, the CDR3 is TGTGCCAGCCGCTATTTAGGGGTCAGTAATGAAAAACTGTTTTTT. Protein sequence: CASRYLGVSNEKLFF.

The rearrangement joins TRBV2 to TRBJ1-5; perhaps TRBD1 as D (5 bases). CDR1 is SNHLY and CDR2 is FYNNEI in the germline V gene. Between the trimmed V and J ends, which lost 6 bases and 0 bases, there was a span of 15 bases. The CDR3 is made up of 16 amino acids. In nucleotides, the CDR3 is TGTGCCAGCAGCTCCCTGGGGGTGAGTAGCAATCAGCCCCAGCATTTT. Its protein is CASSSLGVSSNQPQHF.

This clonotype was recorded a few times. This CDR3 reads CASGPGQPQHF. CDR3 DNA sequence: TGTGCCAGCGGCCCCGGTCAGCCCCAGCATTTT. This chain joins TRBV27 and TRBJ1-5; D unresolved. CDR1 MNHEY and CDR2 SMNVEV come from the germline V gene (reference sequence). This CDR3 comprises 11 residues. V lost 8 bases and J 6 bases, leaving 8 bases between the germline ends.